These 21 T cell receptor beta chains share one sample of origin, sequenced in a study of CD8+ T cells in alopecia areata (dated by TCRdb to 2017 to 2018). Library creation used the immunoSEQ multiplex PCR assay. To provide template for TCR sequencing, every sample had RNA extracted and reverse transcribed into cDNA. Entries here come from immuneACCESS through TCRdb and include only in-frame sequences with V and J called. Some clones fail to appear in such tables; in the studies checked, an unresolved V gene covers under half of the shortfall, and the cause of the remainder is unknown. The table for this sample lists around 190,000 clones; approximately 56% of them were counted only once. 0.65% to 0.7% of the sample belongs to the ten largest clones. The sample's time point, from its label and the paper: 4 weeks on oral tofacitinib. According to the study, the label for this sample's treatment or condition signals: oral pan-JAK inhibitor, 5-10 mg twice daily.

The input for sequencing was CD4+ T cells sorted from blood, taken at week 4, from a patient treated with tofacitinib. These receptor sequences come from a human donor with alopecia areata.

The genes are TRBV29-1 and TRBJ2-7; 7 positions agree with TRBD1. The CDR3 loop spans 14 amino acids. From germline, CDR1 is SQVTM and CDR2 ANQGSEA. Germline trimming cut 6 bases from V and 3 bases from J; bases unmatched to any gene: 11. This CDR3 is CSVVIDRVHYEQYF. CDR3 coding DNA: TGCAGCGTGGTTATCGACAGGGTTCACTACGAGCAGTACTTC.

This chain links TRBV27 with TRBJ1-2; D perhaps matches TRBD1 (6 bases). The CDR3 has 15 amino acids. V was shortened by 5 bases and J by 6 bases, with 19 bases between the two germline ends. Germline assignment: CDR1 MNHEY and CDR2 SMNVEV (reference sequence). CDR3: CASSALWTDNDGYTF. CDR3 bases: TGTGCCAGCAGTGCCCTGTGGACAGACAACGATGGCTACACCTTC.

This clone has a handful of counts. The chain combines TRBV5-1 with TRBJ2-5; 10 bases agree with TRBD1. The assigned J gene may be wrong: the sequence end matches TRBJ2-7 better. Germline values: CDR1 SGHRS, CDR2 YFSETQ. The CDR3 contains 13 residues. This CDR3 is CASSPDRGNEQYF. For the CDR3, the DNA is TGCGCCAGCAGCCCGGACAGGGGGAACGAGCAGTACTTC.

In its sample, this clone was seen a few times. The J gene is TRBJ2-2, the V gene TRBV4-3, with TRBD1 identical over 7 bases. This CDR3 is 17 amino acids long. The V segment lost 1 base and the J segment 4 bases; nucleotides outside the gene matches: 9. Per the germline V gene, CDR1 is LGHNA and CDR2 is YSLEER. CDR3 residues: CASSQGGRGPVTGELFF. Here the CDR3 DNA reads TGCGCCAGCAGCCAAGGAGGAAGGGGGCCCGTCACCGGGGAGCTGTTTTTT.

This sequence joins TRBV13 and TRBJ2-3; possibly TRBD2 for D (5 bases). V gave up 3 bases and J gave up 10 bases, with 14 bases separating them. The CDR3 runs 13 residues. Germline CDR1 PRHDT, CDR2 FYEKMQ (reference sequence). The CDR3 region is CASSFRRGEAQYF. The CDR3 region has the DNA TGTGCCAGCAGCTTTCGACGGGGAGAGGCGCAGTATTTT.

This chain connects TRBV29-1 to TRBJ2-5; 13 bases fit TRBD2. The CDR3 totals 14 residues. J was trimmed by 4 bases and V by 1 base; bases with no gene match: 0. CDR1 SQVTM and CDR2 ANQGSEA come from the germline V gene. The CDR3 DNA sequence: TGCAGCGTTGAAGGACTAGCGGGAGGAGAGACCCAGTACTTC. It codes for CSVEGLAGGETQYF.

This chain connects TRBV2 to TRBJ2-2; D uncertain. This CDR3 spans 14 amino acids. The ends were cut back, 0 bases at V and 6 bases at J, with 8 bases in the middle. Germline lookup yields CDR1 SNHLY and CDR2 FYNNEI. DNA of the CDR3: TGTGCCAGCAGTGAAGCAGTAGTGGCCGGGGAGCTGTTTTTT. Translation: CASSEAVVAGELFF.

The gene calls are TRBV18 and TRBJ1-1; D might be TRBD1 (5 bases). This CDR3 comprises 12 residues. Germline CDR1 KGHSH, CDR2 LQKENI. V dropped 6 bases and J dropped 4 bases, with 9 bases sitting between them. Written as DNA, the CDR3 is TGTGCCAGCTCGGCCGGGGGCACTGAAGCTTTCTTT. Translating gives CASSAGGTEAFF.

V is TRBV6-5 and J is TRBJ1-5, with TRBD1 as a possible D gene (5 bases). The CDR3 is 14 residues long. The germline V gene encodes CDR1 MNHEY and CDR2 SVGAGI. V gave up 2 bases and J gave up 4 bases, with 9 bases separating them. The DNA of the CDR3 is TGTGCCAGCAGTTACACGACAGATAATCAGCCCCAGCATTTT. Amino acid sequence: CASSYTTDNQPQHF.

Many counts were recorded for this clone. The chain recombines TRBV28 with TRBJ2-4; tentatively, D is TRBD1 (5 bases). The CDR3 totals 13 residues. Trimming removed 4 bases at V and 7 bases at J, with 11 bases between. Germline V gene lookup returns CDR1 MDHEN and CDR2 SYDVKM. CDR3 DNA sequence: TGTGCCAGCAGTTCGGGCGCAGGGAACATTCAGTACTTC. Protein: CASSSGAGNIQYF.

As for this clone: The identical CDR3 is also encoded by other nucleotide sequences in the sample. The V call is TRBV5-4, the J call TRBJ2-5; D gene uncertain. This CDR3 comprises 13 residues. Germline V gene lookup returns CDR1 SGHNT and CDR2 YYREEE (reference sequence). Trimming left V 2 bases short and J 1 base short, with 6 bases between. The CDR3 bases are TGTGCCAGCAGCTTAGGCAGCCAAGAGACCCAGTACTTC. Amino acids: CASSLGSQETQYF.

This clone was seen only a few times. V usage is TRBV30 and J usage is TRBJ1-2; D ambiguous. Germline loops: CDR1 GTSNPN, CDR2 SVGIG (reference sequence). CDR3 length equals 13 residues. Trimming left V 5 bases short and J 4 bases short, with 14 bases between. The CDR3, as DNA: TGTGCCTGGGCCGCCAGCAGGCGCTATGGCTACACCTTC. Translation: CAWAASRRYGYTF.

The chain uses TRBV6-1 and TRBJ2-1; TRBD1 might be the D (5 bases). Germline V gene data show CDR1 as MNHNS and CDR2 as SASEGT. Deletions cut 0 bases from V and 10 bases from J, with 16 bases between. The CDR3 extends over 15 amino acids. CDR3 bases: TGTGCCAGCAGTGAAGCGGGTAGAAGGAAGGGGGAGCAGTTCTTC. Translated, it gives CASSEAGRRKGEQFF.

V gene TRBV6-6 combines with J gene TRBJ2-2; 7 bases fit TRBD2. The V gene end was trimmed by 2 bases and the J gene end by 1 base; junction bases not matched to a gene: 4. Germline assignment: CDR1 MNHNY and CDR2 SVGAGI (reference sequence). The CDR3 is 16 amino acids. This CDR3 reads CASSYGLAVNTGELFF. The DNA of the CDR3 is TGTGCCAGCAGTTACGGCCTAGCGGTGAACACCGGGGAGCTGTTTTTT.

In this sample, this clone turned up once. V usage is TRBV28 and J usage is TRBJ2-7, with 10 bases matching TRBD1. Germline loops: CDR1 MDHEN, CDR2 SYDVKM. This CDR3 contains 14 residues. The ends lost 6 bases at V and 3 bases at J; junction bases unmatched: 5. CDR3 in amino acids: CASSPGQGVYEQYF. The DNA for the CDR3 is TGTGCCAGCAGCCCAGGACAGGGGGTCTACGAGCAGTACTTC.

Concerning this clone itself: The sample carries other DNA sequences with the same CDR3. CDR3 residues: CAWSVGETQYF. CDR3 coding DNA: TGTGCCTGGAGTGTAGGAGAGACCCAGTACTTC. This chain connects TRBV30 to TRBJ2-5; the D is unclear. Trimming left V 0 bases short and J 4 bases short, with 3 bases between. The V gene's germline CDR1 is GTSNPN and CDR2 SVGIG (reference sequence). The CDR3 is 11 residues long.

The CDR3 sequence is CSVEGQGDEQYF. The DNA of the CDR3 is TGCAGCGTTGAGGGACAGGGGGACGAGCAGTACTTC. This chain connects TRBV29-1 to TRBJ2-7, with 11 bases matching TRBD1. J lost 5 bases, V lost 3 bases, and 0 bases had no gene match. The germline CDR1 and CDR2 sequences are SQVTM and ANQGSEA. CDR3 length: 12 amino acids.

The chain combines TRBV14 with TRBJ2-7; D perhaps matches TRBD1 (5 bases). Trimming left V 5 bases short and J 9 bases short, with 11 bases between. Germline CDR1 and CDR2: SGHDN and FVKESK. The CDR3 has 11 amino acids. CDR3 region: CASSSGHLQYF. The DNA of the CDR3 is TGTGCCAGCAGCTCCGGACACCTGCAGTACTTC.

This clone was seen a handful of times. The chain links TRBV4-1 to TRBJ2-7; D remains unclear. From germline, CDR1 is MGHRA and CDR2 YSYEKL. This CDR3 has 14 residues. The V gene lost 0 bases and the J gene lost 2 bases, with 8 bases spanning the gap. The CDR3, as DNA: TGCGCCAGCAGCCAAGAGGCAGGCCCCTACGAGCAGTACTTC. This gives the protein CASSQEAGPYEQYF.

V gene TRBV2 combines with J gene TRBJ2-5; D is possibly TRBD1 (5 bases). The J call may be mistaken, given a closer DNA end match to TRBJ2-7. CDR1 and CDR2 from the germline V gene are SNHLY and FYNNEI. CDR3 size: 13 residues. The CDR3 protein is CASSGDRFDEQYF. CDR3 DNA: TGTGCCAGCAGCGGAGACAGATTCGACGAGCAGTACTTC.

The rearrangement uses TRBV30 and TRBJ1-5; maybe TRBD1 (6 bases). Germline loops: CDR1 GTSNPN, CDR2 SVGIG (reference sequence). This CDR3 contains 15 residues. V was cut by 2 bases and J by 10 bases, with 21 bases left in between. Here the CDR3 DNA reads TGTGCCTGGAGTCCAGGGGAAGGGTACATACAACCCCAGCATTTT. This gives the protein CAWSPGEGYIQPQHF.